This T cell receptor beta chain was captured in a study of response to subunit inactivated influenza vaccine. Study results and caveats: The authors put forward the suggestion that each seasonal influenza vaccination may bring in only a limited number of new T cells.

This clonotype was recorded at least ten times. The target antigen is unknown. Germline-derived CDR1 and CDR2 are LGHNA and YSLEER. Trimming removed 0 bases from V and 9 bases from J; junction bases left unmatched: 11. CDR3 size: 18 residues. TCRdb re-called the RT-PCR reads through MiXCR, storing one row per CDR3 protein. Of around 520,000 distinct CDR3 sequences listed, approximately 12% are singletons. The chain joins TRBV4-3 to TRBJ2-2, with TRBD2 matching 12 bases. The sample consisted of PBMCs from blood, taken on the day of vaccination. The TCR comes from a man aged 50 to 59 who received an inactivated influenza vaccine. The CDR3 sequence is CASSQEPQGLAGPRELFF. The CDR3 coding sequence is TGCGCCAGCAGCCAAGAGCCCCAAGGACTAGCGGGACCGCGGGAGCTGTTTTTT.